This T cell receptor beta chain is from a study of T cells in Graves' hyperthyroidism and ophthalmopathy. Study-wide background: Any treatment followed the collection of peripheral blood at initial diagnosis.

The germline V gene encodes CDR1 DFQATT and CDR2 SNEGSKA (reference sequence). CDR3 length: 13 amino acids. TCR beta CDR3 sequences were amplified from RNA transcripts. With the HTBI primer set, the TCR CDR3 went through a first round of RT-PCR. MiXCR was run by TCRdb on the multiplex PCR reads, yielding one entry per CDR3 protein. The table shows 400,000 to 600,000 distinct CDR3 sequences, with about 16% occurring only once. Ophthalmopathy patients showed a Clinical Activity Score of at least 3, NOSPECS grade of at least 4 and duration under 3 months. This clonotype was seen a few times. This rearrangement joins TRBV20-1 to TRBJ2-5; TRBD2 aligns across 8 bases. This TCR was recovered from a young woman with Graves' ophthalmopathy. The specimen sequenced was blood. The DNA of the CDR3 is TGCAGCGTGCGCTCTAGCGGGCTTGAGACCCAGTACTTC. Translating it yields CSVRSSGLETQYF.